This T cell receptor (beta chain) was sequenced for a study of STAT5B mutations in CD4+ large granular lymphocyte leukemia. Clones were sequenced by immunoSEQ multiplex PCR, and TCRdb holds only the in-frame ones, with some missing. The sample shows over 35,000 clones, around 85% of them seen only once. The CDR3 length is 13 residues. Trimming pared 5 bases from V and 2 bases from J, leaving 10 bases between. CDR1 is LNHNV and CDR2 is YYDKDF in the germline V gene (reference sequence). J is TRBJ2-7 and V is TRBV15; no clear D. Sequencing was carried out using CD4+ T cells from blood buffy coats. The TCR sequence derives from a human donor in good health. CDR3 region: CATSFARTYEQYF. For the CDR3, the DNA is TGTGCCACCAGCTTCGCCAGGACCTACGAGCAGTACTTC. The whole variable domain, filled in from reference TRBV15 and TRBJ2-7, reads DAMVIQNPRYQVTQFGKPVTLSCSQTLNHNVMYWYQQKSSQAPKLLFHYYDKDFNNEADTPDNFQSRRPNTSFCFLDIRSPGLGDTAMYLCATSFARTYEQYFGPGTRLTVT.